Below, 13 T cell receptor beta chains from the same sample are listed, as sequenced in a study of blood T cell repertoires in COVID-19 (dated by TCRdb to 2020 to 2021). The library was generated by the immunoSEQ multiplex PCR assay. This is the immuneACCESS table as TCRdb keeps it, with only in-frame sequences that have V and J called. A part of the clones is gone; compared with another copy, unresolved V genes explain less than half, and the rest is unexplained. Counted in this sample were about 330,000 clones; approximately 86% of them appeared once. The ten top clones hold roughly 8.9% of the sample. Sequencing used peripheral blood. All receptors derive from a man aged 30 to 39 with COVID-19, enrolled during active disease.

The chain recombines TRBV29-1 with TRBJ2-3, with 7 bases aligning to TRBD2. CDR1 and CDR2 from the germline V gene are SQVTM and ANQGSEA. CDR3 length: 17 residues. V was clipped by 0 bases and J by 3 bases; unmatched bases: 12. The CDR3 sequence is CSVEEVRGGSRTDTQYF. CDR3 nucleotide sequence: TGCAGCGTTGAAGAGGTTCGCGGCGGGAGTAGAACAGATACGCAGTATTTT.

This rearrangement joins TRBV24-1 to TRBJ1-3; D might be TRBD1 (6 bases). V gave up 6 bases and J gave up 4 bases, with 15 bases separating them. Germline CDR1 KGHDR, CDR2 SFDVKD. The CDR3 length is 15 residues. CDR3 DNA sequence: TGTGCCACCAGTCGTGTACGAGGACAGGGAAACACCATATATTTT. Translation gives CATSRVRGQGNTIYF.

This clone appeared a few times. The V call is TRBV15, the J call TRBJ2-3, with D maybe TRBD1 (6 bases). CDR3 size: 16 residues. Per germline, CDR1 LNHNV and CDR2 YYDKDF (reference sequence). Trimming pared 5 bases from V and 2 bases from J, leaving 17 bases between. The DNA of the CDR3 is TGTGCCACCAGCGGATCAGGGGTCTCCTACACAGATACGCAGTATTTT. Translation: CATSGSGVSYTDTQYF.

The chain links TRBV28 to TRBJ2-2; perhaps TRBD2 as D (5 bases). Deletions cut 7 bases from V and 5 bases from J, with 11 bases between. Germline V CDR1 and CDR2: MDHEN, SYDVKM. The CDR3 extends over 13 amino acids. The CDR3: CASTTRGTGELFF. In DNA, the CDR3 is TGTGCCAGCACTACCCGAGGGACCGGGGAGCTGTTTTTT.

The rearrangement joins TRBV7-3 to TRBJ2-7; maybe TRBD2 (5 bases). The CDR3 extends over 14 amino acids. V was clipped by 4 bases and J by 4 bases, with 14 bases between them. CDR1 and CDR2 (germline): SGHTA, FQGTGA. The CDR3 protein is CASSSSTSSYEQYF. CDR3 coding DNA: TGTGCCAGCAGCTCCTCCACTAGTTCTTACGAGCAGTACTTC. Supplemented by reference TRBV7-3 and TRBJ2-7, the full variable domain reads GAGVSQTPSNKVTEKGKYVELRCDPISGHTALYWYRQSLGQGPEFLIYFQGTGAADDSGLPNDRFFAVRPEGSVSTLKIQRTERGDSAVYLCASSSSTSSYEQYFGPGTRLTVT.

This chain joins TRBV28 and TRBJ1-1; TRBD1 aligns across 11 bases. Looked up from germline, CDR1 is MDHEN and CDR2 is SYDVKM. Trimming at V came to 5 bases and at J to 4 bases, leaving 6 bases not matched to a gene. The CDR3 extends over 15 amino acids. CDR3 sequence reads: CASSPRTGGVTEAFF. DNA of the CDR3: TGTGCCAGCAGTCCCCGGACAGGGGGCGTCACTGAAGCTTTCTTT.

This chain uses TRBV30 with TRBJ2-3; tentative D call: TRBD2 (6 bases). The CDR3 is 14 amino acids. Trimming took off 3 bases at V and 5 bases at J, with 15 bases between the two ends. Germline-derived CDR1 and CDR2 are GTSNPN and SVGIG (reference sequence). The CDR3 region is CAWRPWRAEDTQYF. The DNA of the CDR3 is TGTGCCTGGAGACCCTGGAGGGCCGAAGATACGCAGTATTTT.

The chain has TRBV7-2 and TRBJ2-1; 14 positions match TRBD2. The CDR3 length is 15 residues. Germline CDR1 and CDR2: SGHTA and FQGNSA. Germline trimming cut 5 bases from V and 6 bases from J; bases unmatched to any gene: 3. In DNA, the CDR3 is TGTGCCAGCAGCGGGACTAGCGGGAGAATCAATGAGCAGTTCTTC. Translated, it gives CASSGTSGRINEQFF.

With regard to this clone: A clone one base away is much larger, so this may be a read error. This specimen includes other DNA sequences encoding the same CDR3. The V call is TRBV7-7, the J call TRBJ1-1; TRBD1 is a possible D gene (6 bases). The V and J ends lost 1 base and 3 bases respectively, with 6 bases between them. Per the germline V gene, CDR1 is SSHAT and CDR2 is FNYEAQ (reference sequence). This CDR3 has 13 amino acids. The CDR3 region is CASSLDRDTEAFF. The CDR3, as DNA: TGTGCCAGCAGCTTAGACAGGGACACTGAAGCTTTCTTT.

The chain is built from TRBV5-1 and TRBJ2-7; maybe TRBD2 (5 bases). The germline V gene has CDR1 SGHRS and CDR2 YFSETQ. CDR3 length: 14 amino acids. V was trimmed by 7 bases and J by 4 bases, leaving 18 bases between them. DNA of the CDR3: TGCGCCAGCCGCAAGAGGGTAAGGGCATACGAGCAGTACTTC. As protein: CASRKRVRAYEQYF.

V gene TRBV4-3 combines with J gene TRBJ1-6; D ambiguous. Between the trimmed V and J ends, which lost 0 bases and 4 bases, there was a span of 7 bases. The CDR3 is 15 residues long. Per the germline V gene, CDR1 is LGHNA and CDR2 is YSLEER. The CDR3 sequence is CASSQDREYNSPLHF. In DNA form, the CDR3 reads TGCGCCAGCAGCCAAGATCGAGAATATAATTCACCCCTCCACTTT.

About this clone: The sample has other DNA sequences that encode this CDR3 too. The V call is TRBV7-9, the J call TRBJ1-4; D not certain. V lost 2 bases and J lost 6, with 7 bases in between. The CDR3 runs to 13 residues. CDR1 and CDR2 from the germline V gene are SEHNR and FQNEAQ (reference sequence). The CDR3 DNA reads TGTGCCAGCAGCTTATCGGGATATGAAAAACTGTTTTTT. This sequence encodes CASSLSGYEKLFF. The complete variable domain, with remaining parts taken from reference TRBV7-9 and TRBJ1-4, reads DTGVSQNPRHKITKRGQNVTFRCDPISEHNRLYWYRQTLGQGPEFLTYFQNEAQLEKSRLLSDRFSAERPKGSFSTLEIQRTEQGDSAMYLCASSLSGYEKLFFGSGTQLSVL.

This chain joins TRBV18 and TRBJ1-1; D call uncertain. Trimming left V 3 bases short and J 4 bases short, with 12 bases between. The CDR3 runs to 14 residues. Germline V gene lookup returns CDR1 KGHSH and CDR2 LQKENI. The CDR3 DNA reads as TGTGCCAGCTCACCGAGCACGGGTAGCACTGAAGCTTTCTTT. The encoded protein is CASSPSTGSTEAFF.